This T cell receptor beta chain was sequenced for a study of regulatory T cells in long-lasting Graves disease. Building of the TCR beta libraries involved iRepertoire HTBI primers and Arm-PCR of CDR3 regions. TCRdb fed the multiplex PCR reads into MiXCR, producing one record per CDR3 protein. This table has over 200,000 distinct CDR3 sequences, approximately 20% appearing once. Time point in this sample: newly diagnosed GD, antithyroid drugs for less than 3 months. Following extraction of RNA from PBMCs, that RNA was used to make the TCR library. Many counts were recorded for this clonotype. J lost 11 bases, V lost 2 bases, and 11 bases had no gene match. Germline loops: CDR1 LNHNV, CDR2 YYDKDF (reference sequence). This CDR3 region has 15 residues.

The sample was peripheral blood mononuclear cells (PBMCs), taken at new diagnosis, from a patient treated with antithyroid drugs. The sequence was obtained from a female donor with Graves disease. This sequence joins TRBV15 and TRBJ1-4, with 7 bases that match TRBD1. The CDR3 DNA reads TGTGCCACCAGCAGAATAACAGGGGCGATCGGTAAACTGTTTTTT. Its translation: CATSRITGAIGKLFF.